This T cell receptor (beta chain) was observed in a study of cytomegalovirus exposure and HLA in healthy donors. This CDR3 contains 14 residues. Trimming left V 1 base short and J 5 bases short, with 12 bases between. Germline V CDR1 and CDR2: SGHRS, YFSETQ. This clone was seen more than once but under ten times. Primers for the PCR totalled 60 Vbeta and 13 Jbeta. Clones were sequenced by immunoSEQ multiplex PCR, and TCRdb holds only the in-frame ones, with some missing. The sample records about 160,000 clones, 75% being singletons. Material: PBMCs. This sequence was found in a woman aged 45 to 65 in good health and CMV-seropositive. J is TRBJ2-5 and V is TRBV5-1; the D gene is possibly TRBD2 (5 bases). CDR3 region: CASSLPSSDETQYF. CDR3 coding DNA: TGCGCCAGCAGCTTGCCTAGCTCAGATGAGACCCAGTACTTC.